The sequence of this TCR beta chain was determined in a study of shared clonotypes between healthy human individuals. A remark on this clone: Its antigen is undetermined.

TCRdb's table, derived via immunoSEQ multiplex PCR, lists solely in-frame clones and lacks some. In the table there are approximately 530,000 clones, approximately 95% of which are singletons. Findings and limits, study-wide: In general, naive subsets displayed greater estimated richness than memory subsets did.

The germline V gene has CDR1 SGHTA and CDR2 FQGTGA. The CDR3 extends over 16 amino acids. The V gene end was trimmed by 0 bases and the J gene end by 6 bases; junction bases not matched to a gene: 6. Sequenced input: naive CD4+ T cells sorted from blood. Subset indicated: CD45RA+ positively selected. This clonotype was sampled from a woman in her thirties in good health. This chain connects TRBV7-3 to TRBJ2-1, with 9 bases lining up with TRBD2. The CDR3, as DNA: TGTGCCAGCAGCTTAACGAGCGGGAGGAATGGCAATGAGCAGTTCTTC. This codes for CASSLTSGRNGNEQFF.